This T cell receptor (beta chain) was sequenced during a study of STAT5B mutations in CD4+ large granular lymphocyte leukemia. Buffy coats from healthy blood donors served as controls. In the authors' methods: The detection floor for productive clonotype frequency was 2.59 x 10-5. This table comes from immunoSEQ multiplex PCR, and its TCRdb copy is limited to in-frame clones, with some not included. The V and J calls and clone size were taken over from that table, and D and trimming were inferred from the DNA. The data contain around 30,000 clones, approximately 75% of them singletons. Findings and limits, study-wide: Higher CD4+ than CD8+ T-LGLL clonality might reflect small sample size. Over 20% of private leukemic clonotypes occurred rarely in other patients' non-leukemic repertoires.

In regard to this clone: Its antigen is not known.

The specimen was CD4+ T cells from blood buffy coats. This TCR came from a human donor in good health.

CDR3 sequence: CASSPVRGYEQFF. CDR3 nucleotides: TGTGCCAGCAGCCCCGTGAGAGGATATGAGCAGTTCTTC. The V gene is TRBV6-4, the J gene TRBJ2-1; no firm D call. CDR1 is MRHNA and CDR2 is SNTAGT in the germline V gene. This CDR3 has 13 residues. Trimming took 6 bases from V and 8 from J, leaving 14 bases between them.